A single sample is the source of the 20 T cell receptor beta chains below, sequenced in a study of T-cell memory formation after mild COVID-19. A single record per CDR3 protein comes from TCRdb applying MiXCR to the 5' RACE reads. The table includes roughly 580,000 distinct CDR3 sequences, around 17% detected once. Material: PBMCs or a T cell subset sorted from them (not recorded which). All receptors come from an adult woman who had mild COVID-19 (a few samples of this study predate the infection). Cell type and time point are not known.

The chain combines TRBV7-6 with TRBJ1-6; 7 bases agree with TRBD1. CDR1 and CDR2 from the germline V gene are SGHVS and FNYEAQ. This CDR3 is 18 amino acids long. V lost 0 bases, J lost 3 bases, and 8 bases stayed unmatched. CDR3 coding DNA: TGTGCCAGCAGCTTAGCCCTTCCCAGACAGGGCTATAATTCACCCCTCCACTTT. It translates to CASSLALPRQGYNSPLHF. Based on the CDR3 plus reference TRBV7-6 and TRBJ1-6, the full variable domain is GAGVSQSPRYKVTKRGQDVALRCDPISGHVSLYWYRQALGQGPEFLTYFNYEAQQDKSGLPNDRFSAERPEGSISTLTIQRTEQRDSAMYRCASSLALPRQGYNSPLHFGNGTRLTVT.

This clonotype was seen a few times. The CDR3 DNA is TGTGCCAGCAGCTTGGTGGGGGGCCCTATGAACACTGAAGCTTTCTTT. It specifies CASSLVGGPMNTEAFF. This chain uses TRBV5-5 with TRBJ1-1, with D perhaps TRBD1 (6 bases). Germline lookup yields CDR1 SGHKS and CDR2 YYEKEE (reference sequence). The CDR3 spans 16 residues. Trimming took off 0 bases at V and 0 bases at J, with 12 bases between the two ends.

The rearrangement links TRBV15 to TRBJ2-1, with 8 bases that match TRBD1. CDR3 size: 14 residues. The trim removed 9 bases at V and 1 base at J, leaving 5 bases unmatched. The germline V gene has CDR1 LNHNV and CDR2 YYDKDF (reference sequence). CDR3 amino acids: CATRQGPSYNEQFF. DNA of the CDR3: TGTGCCACAAGACAGGGGCCGTCCTACAATGAGCAGTTCTTC.

The chain recombines TRBV20-1 with TRBJ2-2, with no clear D. Between the trimmed V and J ends, which lost 5 bases and 0 bases, there was a span of 19 bases. CDR1 and CDR2 (germline): DFQATT, SNEGSKA (reference sequence). This CDR3 has 17 residues. CDR3 region: CSARGSRGGTNTGELFF. Written as DNA, the CDR3 is TGCAGTGCTCGTGGGTCCAGAGGCGGTACGAACACCGGGGAGCTGTTTTTT.

CDR3 nucleotides: TGTGCCTGGAGTTGGACTAACTATGGCTACACCTTC. This gives the protein CAWSWTNYGYTF. The rearrangement uses TRBV30 and TRBJ1-2; D is ambiguous. V was cut by 2 bases and J by 0 bases, with 4 bases left in between. Germline lookup yields CDR1 GTSNPN and CDR2 SVGIG (reference sequence). CDR3 length: 12 residues.

The table lists this clonotype with a few counts. The J gene is TRBJ2-1, the V gene TRBV7-2; TRBD2 matches 8 bases. Germline V gene lookup returns CDR1 SGHTA and CDR2 FQGNSA. J gave up 14 bases and V 5 bases, and 5 bases lay outside the gene matches. The CDR3 has 11 amino acids. DNA of the CDR3: TGTGCCAGCAGCCCGGGACTAGTTGAGTTCTTC. This sequence encodes CASSPGLVEFF.

This chain joins TRBV7-3 and TRBJ2-7; 9 bases fit TRBD2. CDR1 SGHTA and CDR2 FQGTGA come from the germline V gene. With 1 base clipped from V and 6 bases from J, the junction kept 7 bases outside the gene matches. This CDR3 has 15 residues. In nucleotides, the CDR3 is TGTGCCAGCAGCTTAATGAGCGCGGGGGGGTCCGAGCAGTACTTC. Its translation: CASSLMSAGGSEQYF.

The CDR3 DNA is TGTGCCAGCAGCTTAATCCGGCGGGGGTACACTGAAGCTTTCTTT. Amino acids: CASSLIRRGYTEAFF. The chain combines TRBV7-6 with TRBJ1-1; D may be TRBD1 (5 bases). The CDR3 extends over 15 amino acids. V shed 2 bases and J shed 3 bases, with 13 bases lying between them. The germline V gene has CDR1 SGHVS and CDR2 FNYEAQ.

This clonotype was seen more than once but under ten times. The chain is built from TRBV6-2 or TRBV6-3 and TRBJ2-7, with D tentatively TRBD1 (6 bases). Per the germline V gene, CDR1 is MNHEY and CDR2 is SVGEGT. V lost 5 bases and J lost 0, with 20 bases in between. This CDR3 has 17 residues. The CDR3: CASSPTQFDRISYEQYF. For the CDR3, the DNA is TGTGCCAGCAGTCCTACTCAGTTCGACAGGATCTCCTACGAGCAGTACTTC.

This clonotype has a handful of counts. V usage is TRBV29-1 and J usage is TRBJ2-5; D uncertain. The V end was cut by 5 bases, the J end by 0 bases, with 7 bases between. Per the germline V gene, CDR1 is SQVTM and CDR2 is ANQGSEA. This CDR3 has 12 amino acids. CDR3 loop: CSVLPNQETQYF. In DNA form, the CDR3 reads TGCAGCGTTTTGCCGAACCAAGAGACCCAGTACTTC.

This clonotype was observed many times. This rearrangement joins TRBV6-6 to TRBJ2-3; 11 bases map to TRBD2. After removal of 5 bases from V and 3 bases from J, the junction contained 4 bases not matched to a gene. The CDR3 contains 15 residues. CDR1 MNHNY and CDR2 SVGAGI come from the germline V gene (reference sequence). CDR3 region: CASSPIAGGTDTQYF. The CDR3 DNA is TGTGCCAGCAGTCCAATAGCGGGGGGGACAGATACGCAGTATTTT.

This clonotype came up a few times. The V gene is TRBV7-8, the J gene TRBJ2-3; maybe TRBD2 (5 bases). CDR1 is SGHVS, CDR2 FQNEAQ, per germline. Between the trimmed V and J ends, which lost 5 bases and 6 bases, there was a span of 18 bases. The CDR3 runs 15 residues. CDR3 sequence reads: CASSPSHRSGDTQYF. CDR3 in DNA: TGTGCCAGCAGCCCTAGCCATAGATCCGGGGATACGCAGTATTTT.

This rearrangement joins TRBV7-2 to TRBJ2-2, with no clear D. V lost 6 bases to trimming and J lost 5 bases, with 7 bases between them. Germline CDR1 reads SGHTA; CDR2 reads FQGNSA. CDR3 length: 12 residues. The CDR3 DNA sequence: TGTGCCAGCAGGGAGACTACCGGGGAGCTGTTTTTT. It yields the protein CASRETTGELFF.

The chain has TRBV2 and TRBJ1-1; D is ambiguous. The germline gives CDR1 SNHLY, CDR2 FYNNEI. V gave up 4 bases and J gave up 12 bases, with 12 bases separating them. CDR3 length: 11 residues. In nucleotides, the CDR3 is TGTGCCAGCAGTGGATCCCGGATCACTTTCTTT. It codes for CASSGSRITFF.

The V and J genes are TRBV4-3 and TRBJ2-6; D unresolved. Germline values: CDR1 LGHNA, CDR2 YSLEER. V shed 0 bases and J shed 0 bases, with 12 bases lying between them. The CDR3 is 18 residues long. The CDR3 sequence is CASSQDRASRSGANVLTF. The CDR3 nucleotides are TGCGCCAGCAGCCAAGATCGTGCCAGCCGCTCTGGGGCCAACGTCCTGACTTTC.

This chain uses TRBV12-3 or TRBV12-4 with TRBJ1-1; D ambiguous. Trimming removed 5 bases from V and 5 bases from J, with 12 bases in between. CDR3 length: 13 amino acids. CDR3 residues: CASSSPGWTEAFF. The CDR3 DNA is TGTGCCAGCAGTAGCCCGGGGTGGACTGAAGCTTTCTTT.

V and J are TRBV19 and TRBJ2-1; the D gene is possibly TRBD1 (6 bases). Germline CDR1 LNHDA, CDR2 SQIVND (reference sequence). Trimming cost V 6 bases and J 15 bases, with 15 bases left between them. This CDR3 contains 11 residues. CDR3 in amino acids: CASRAGQLAFF. The DNA of the CDR3 is TGTGCCAGTAGGGCCGGACAGCTAGCGTTCTTC.

This clonotype was seen only a few times. Mismatch with germline at one junction end may stem from a read error. The rearrangement uses TRBV24-1 and TRBJ2-1; D is uncertain. Germline-derived CDR1 and CDR2 are KGHDR and SFDVKD. The CDR3 length is 12 residues. The CDR3 coding sequence is TGTGCCACCAGTGACCCCACATACGGTGTGGTCTTC. Translation: CATSDPTYGVVF.

This clonotype was counted between two and nine times. The chain links TRBV24-1 to TRBJ2-3; 7 nucleotides align to TRBD2. The CDR3 consists of 16 residues. V lost 3 bases and J lost 1; bases outside the gene matches: 6. Germline V gene lookup returns CDR1 KGHDR and CDR2 SFDVKD. The CDR3 reads CATSDPSSGGTDTQYF. The CDR3 bases are TGTGCCACCAGTGATCCCTCTAGCGGAGGCACAGATACGCAGTATTTT.

The chain recombines TRBV7-8 with TRBJ2-1, with 12 bases fitting TRBD2. The ends lost 5 bases at V and 8 bases at J; junction bases unmatched: 7. CDR3 length: 15 amino acids. Germline CDR1 and CDR2: SGHVS and FQNEAQ. This chain's CDR3 is CASSPRLAGVYEQFF. The CDR3 DNA reads as TGTGCCAGCAGCCCCCGACTAGCGGGAGTGTATGAGCAGTTCTTC.